Reported below is one T cell receptor (beta chain). Its antigen is unknown. Use of 60 Vbeta and 13 Jbeta primers characterized the PCR. Sequencing was performed with immunoSEQ multiplex PCR; in TCRdb, only in-frame clones are kept and a portion is missing. Found here are approximately 200,000 clones, approximately 80% of them singletons; the top ten hold about 5.6%. These data are taken from a study of cytomegalovirus exposure and HLA in healthy donors. The J segment lost 0 bases and the V segment lost 5 bases, leaving 4 bases of the junction unmatched. Germline-derived CDR1 and CDR2 are SGHRS and YFSETQ. The CDR3 has 14 amino acids. The study, taken as a whole, reports: Later genetic work tied a missense DCLRE1C variant to beta-chain V and J trimming.

The sequence was obtained from a woman in her twenties or thirties in good health and CMV-seropositive. Sequencing used PBMCs. The J gene is TRBJ2-5, the V gene TRBV5-1; 7 nucleotides align to TRBD1. The DNA for the CDR3 is TGCGCCAGCAGTTATGGGACAGACCAAGAGACCCAGTACTTC. Amino acid sequence: CASSYGTDQETQYF. Filled out from reference TRBV5-1 and TRBJ2-5, the complete variable domain reads KAGVTQTPRYLIKTRGQQVTLSCSPISGHRSVSWYQQTPGQGLQFLFEYFSETQRNKGNFPGRFSGRQFSNSRSEMNVSTLELGDSALYLCASSYGTDQETQYFGPGTRLLVL.